This entry features one TCR beta chain sequence. Antigen unknown. The sample originates from a study of tumor-infiltrating lymphocytes in primary liver carcinoma. The germline V gene has CDR1 MNHEY and CDR2 SVGEGT. This CDR3 is built from 15 residues. DNA and RNA were both co-extracted from around 20-30 mg of bulk tissue that had not been sorted. Researchers generated TCR beta cDNA from roughly 510 ng of total RNA, relying on a constant-region primer. Each TCR beta library was derived from three nested multiplex PCR rounds that employed slightly modified ARM-PCR. With TRBV1-TRBV30 forward primers and a C-beta reverse primer, the first two PCR rounds were run for around 10 cycles each. TCRdb redid the calling of the multiplex PCR reads with MiXCR, one entry per CDR3 protein. The sample has tens of thousands of distinct CDR3 sequences, over 65% seen once; the top ten hold less than 30%. Regarding the study as a whole: Pairs of tumor regions overlapped more than tumor-adjacent and tumor-blood pairs did.

The receptor was derived from a man aged 35-49 years with primary liver carcinoma and hepatitis B virus infection. Material: liver tumor tissue from sampling region 5. Subset specified: tumor region T5, tumor centre. The chain links TRBV6-2 or TRBV6-3 to TRBJ2-7, with TRBD2 matching 11 bases. The DNA of the CDR3 is TGTGTCTGCAGTTACACTAGCGGGAGCTCCTACGAGCAGTACTTC. It encodes CVCSYTSGSSYEQYF.